This record looks at one T cell receptor (beta chain) sequence and its context. The data derive from a study of blood T cell repertoires in COVID-19. Study summary: COVID-19 samples collected from the United States, Italy and Spain covered acute and convalescent phases. Nucleic acid was either cDNA or gDNA, and it came from T cells, B-cell-depleted T cells, or PBMCs.

In the source study's methods: For nucleated cells, counts were estimated from reference gene primer amplification. Sequenced by immunoSEQ multiplex PCR; TCRdb stores in-frame clones only, minus some. V and J calls plus clone size are reproduced from that table; the DNA served to infer D and trimming. The table includes approximately 130,000 clones, approximately 85% detected once. Germline lookup yields CDR1 SGHRS and CDR2 YFSETQ. J gave up 2 bases and V 0 bases, and 4 bases lay outside the gene matches. This CDR3 comprises 17 residues. This clonotype was sampled from a human donor in a cohort sampled during active COVID-19. The V gene is TRBV5-1, the J gene TRBJ2-3, with 12 bases fitting TRBD2. Material for sequencing was peripheral blood. The CDR3 reads CASSLEGLAGTTDTQYF. The CDR3 region has the DNA TGCGCCAGCAGCTTGGAGGGACTAGCGGGTACCACAGATACGCAGTATTTT.